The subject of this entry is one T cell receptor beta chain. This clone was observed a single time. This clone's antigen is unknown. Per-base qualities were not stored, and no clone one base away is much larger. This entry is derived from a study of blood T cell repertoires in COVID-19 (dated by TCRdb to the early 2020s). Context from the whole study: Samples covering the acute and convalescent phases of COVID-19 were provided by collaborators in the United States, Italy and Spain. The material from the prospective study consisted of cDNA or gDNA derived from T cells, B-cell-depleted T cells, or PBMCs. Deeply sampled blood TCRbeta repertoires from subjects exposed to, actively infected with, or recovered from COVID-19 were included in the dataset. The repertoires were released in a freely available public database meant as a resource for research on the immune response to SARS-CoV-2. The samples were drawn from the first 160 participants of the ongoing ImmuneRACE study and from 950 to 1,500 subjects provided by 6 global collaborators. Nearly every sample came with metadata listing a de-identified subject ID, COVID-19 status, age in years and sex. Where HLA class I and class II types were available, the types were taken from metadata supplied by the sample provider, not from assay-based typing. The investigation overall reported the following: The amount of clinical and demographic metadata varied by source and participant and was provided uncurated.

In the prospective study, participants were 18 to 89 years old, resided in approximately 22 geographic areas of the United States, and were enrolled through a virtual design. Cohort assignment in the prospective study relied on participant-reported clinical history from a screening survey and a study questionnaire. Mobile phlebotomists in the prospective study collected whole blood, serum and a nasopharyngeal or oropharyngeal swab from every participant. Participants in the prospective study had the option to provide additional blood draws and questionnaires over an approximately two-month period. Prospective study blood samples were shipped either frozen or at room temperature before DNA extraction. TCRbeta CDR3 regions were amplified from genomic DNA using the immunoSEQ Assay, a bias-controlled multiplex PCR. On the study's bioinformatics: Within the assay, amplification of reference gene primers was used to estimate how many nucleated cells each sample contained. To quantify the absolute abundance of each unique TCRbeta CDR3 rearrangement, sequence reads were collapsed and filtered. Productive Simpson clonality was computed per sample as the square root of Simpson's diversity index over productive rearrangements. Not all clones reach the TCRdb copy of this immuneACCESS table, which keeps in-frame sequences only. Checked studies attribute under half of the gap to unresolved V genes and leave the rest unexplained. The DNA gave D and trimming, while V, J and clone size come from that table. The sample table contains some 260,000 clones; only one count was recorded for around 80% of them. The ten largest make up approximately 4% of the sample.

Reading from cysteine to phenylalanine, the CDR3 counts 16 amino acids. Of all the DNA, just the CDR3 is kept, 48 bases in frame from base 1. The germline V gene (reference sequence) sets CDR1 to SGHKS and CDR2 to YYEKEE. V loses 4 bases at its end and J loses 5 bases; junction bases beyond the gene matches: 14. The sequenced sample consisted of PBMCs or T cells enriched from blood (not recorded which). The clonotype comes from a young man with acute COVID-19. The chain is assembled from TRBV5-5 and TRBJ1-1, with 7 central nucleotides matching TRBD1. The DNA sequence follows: TGTGCCAGCAGCCAAGGGCCTGAACAGGGGTCGACTGAAGCTTTCTTT. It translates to CASSQGPEQGSTEAFF.